This is a list of T cell receptor beta chains from one sample in a study of blood T cell repertoires in COVID-19. Profiling relied on immunoSEQ multiplex PCR, and the TCRdb table lists in-frame clones only, not all of them. The table includes some 120,000 clones, roughly 80% detected once. The sequenced sample was peripheral blood. Every receptor here comes from a human donor in a cohort sampled during active COVID-19. The CDR3 runs from the conserved cysteine through the conserved F or W. Each record gives: clone size, V gene, J gene, CDR3 length, D gene, CDR3 protein, CDR3 DNA. The D gene is left open where the match is weak. Expanded clones get a size class; other rows say once, few or many, or leave the size out.

abundance: once; v_gene: TRBV28; j_gene: TRBJ2-7; len: 14; d_gene: NA; CDR3aa: CASARGGYSYEQYF; CDR3nt: TGTGCCAGCGCCCGAGGGGGATACTCCTACGAGCAGTACTTC
abundance: NA; v_gene: TRBV5-1; j_gene: TRBJ2-2; len: 17; d_gene: TRBD2; CDR3aa: CASSSNIAGGNTGELFF; CDR3nt: TGCGCCAGCAGCTCTAACATAGCGGGGGGGAACACCGGGGAGCTGTTTTTT
abundance: NA; v_gene: TRBV15; j_gene: TRBJ1-5; len: 13; d_gene: NA; CDR3aa: CATSGGGKQPQHF; CDR3nt: TGTGCCACCAGCGGGGGAGGGAAACAGCCCCAGCATTTT
abundance: once; v_gene: TRBV7-9; j_gene: TRBJ2-3; len: 15; d_gene: NA; CDR3aa: CASSLGGPSTDTQYF; CDR3nt: TGTGCCAGCAGCTTAGGCGGGCCGAGCACAGATACGCAGTATTTT
abundance: NA; v_gene: TRBV11-3; j_gene: TRBJ2-2; len: 15; d_gene: NA; CDR3aa: CASSRQGLRTGELFF; CDR3nt: TGTGCCAGCAGCCGTCAGGGGTTGAGGACCGGGGAGCTGTTTTTT
abundance: NA; v_gene: TRBV7-9; j_gene: TRBJ2-7; len: 13; d_gene: TRBD1; CDR3aa: CASSYRTGYEQYF; CDR3nt: TGTGCCAGCAGCTATCGGACAGGCTACGAGCAGTACTTC
abundance: NA; v_gene: TRBV2; j_gene: TRBJ2-2; len: 14; d_gene: NA; CDR3aa: CASSEQGNTGELFF; CDR3nt: TGTGCCAGCAGTGAACAGGGGAACACCGGGGAGCTGTTTTTT
abundance: once; v_gene: TRBV27; j_gene: TRBJ2-3; len: 16; d_gene: TRBD2; CDR3aa: CASSHRTSGRADTQYF; CDR3nt: TGTGCCAGCAGTCACCGGACTAGCGGGAGGGCAGATACGCAGTATTTT
abundance: NA; v_gene: TRBV6-5; j_gene: TRBJ1-5; len: 14; d_gene: NA; CDR3aa: CASRGGGAGQPQHF; CDR3nt: TGTGCCAGCAGGGGTGGGGGCGCGGGTCAGCCCCAGCATTTT
abundance: NA; v_gene: TRBV27; j_gene: TRBJ2-7; len: 13; d_gene: TRBD1; CDR3aa: CASSRTGAYEQYF; CDR3nt: TGTGCCAGCAGTAGAACAGGGGCCTACGAGCAGTACTTC
abundance: NA; v_gene: TRBV7-2; j_gene: TRBJ1-1; len: 17; d_gene: NA; CDR3aa: CASSTGRGYGGNTEAFF; CDR3nt: TGTGCCAGCAGTACAGGCAGGGGATATGGGGGGAACACTGAAGCTTTCTTT
abundance: NA; v_gene: TRBV29-1; j_gene: TRBJ2-7; len: 13; d_gene: NA; CDR3aa: CSVAPGQTYEQYF; CDR3nt: TGCAGCGTCGCTCCGGGACAAACCTACGAGCAGTACTTC
abundance: once; v_gene: TRBV5-1; j_gene: TRBJ1-4; len: 16; d_gene: TRBD1; CDR3aa: CASSPRDSTANEKLFF; CDR3nt: TGCGCCAGCAGCCCCCGGGACAGTACGGCTAATGAAAAACTGTTTTTT
abundance: NA; v_gene: TRBV10-3; j_gene: TRBJ2-7; len: 15; d_gene: TRBD1; CDR3aa: CAISEGDRETNEQYF; CDR3nt: TGTGCCATCAGTGAGGGCGACAGGGAAACTAACGAGCAGTACTTC
abundance: NA; v_gene: TRBV11-2; j_gene: TRBJ2-7; len: 14; d_gene: TRBD1; CDR3aa: CASSSGTGAVEQYF; CDR3nt: TGTGCCAGCAGCTCCGGGACAGGGGCGGTCGAGCAGTACTTC
abundance: once; v_gene: TRBV11-2; j_gene: TRBJ1-1; len: 14; d_gene: TRBD1; CDR3aa: CASTLTGGQLEAFF; CDR3nt: TGTGCCAGCACCCTGACAGGGGGTCAACTTGAAGCTTTCTTT
abundance: NA; v_gene: TRBV30; j_gene: TRBJ1-2; len: 14; d_gene: NA; CDR3aa: CAWSVQQRAYGYTF; CDR3nt: TGTGCCTGGAGTGTACAACAGCGGGCCTATGGCTACACCTTC
abundance: NA; v_gene: TRBV7-3; j_gene: TRBJ2-4; len: 14; d_gene: NA; CDR3aa: CASTPSGAKNIQYF; CDR3nt: TGTGCCAGCACCCCCAGCGGAGCCAAAAACATTCAGTACTTC
abundance: NA; v_gene: TRBV28; j_gene: TRBJ1-6; len: 15; d_gene: TRBD1; CDR3aa: CASSSRTGRDSPLHF; CDR3nt: TGTGCCAGCAGTTCTCGGACAGGGCGGGATTCACCCCTCCACTTT
abundance: NA; v_gene: TRBV2; j_gene: TRBJ1-1; len: 16; d_gene: NA; CDR3aa: CASTARYFFQNTEAFF; CDR3nt: TGTGCCAGCACCGCCCGGTATTTTTTCCAAAACACTGAAGCTTTCTTT
abundance: NA; v_gene: TRBV7-7; j_gene: TRBJ2-5; len: 16; d_gene: TRBD1; CDR3aa: CASSSSGTGGLETQYF; CDR3nt: TGTGCTAGCAGCTCGTCCGGGACAGGGGGCTTGGAGACCCAGTACTTC
abundance: NA; v_gene: TRBV7-8; j_gene: TRBJ2-1; len: 16; d_gene: TRBD2; CDR3aa: CASSLAWRGGRNEQFF; CDR3nt: TGTGCCAGCAGCTTAGCGTGGCGGGGGGGCAGGAATGAGCAGTTCTTC
abundance: NA; v_gene: TRBV5-1; j_gene: TRBJ2-2; len: 15; d_gene: NA; CDR3aa: CASTQTIPTTGELFF; CDR3nt: TGCGCCAGCACACAAACCATTCCAACCACCGGGGAGCTGTTTTTT
abundance: few; v_gene: TRBV28; j_gene: TRBJ2-4; len: 16; d_gene: TRBD2; CDR3aa: CASSPTSGRGPRIQYF; CDR3nt: TGTGCCAGCAGCCCCACTAGCGGGAGAGGCCCGCGCATTCAGTACTTC
abundance: NA; v_gene: TRBV9; j_gene: TRBJ2-3; len: 16; d_gene: TRBD1; CDR3aa: CASSVAGQAGGDTQYF; CDR3nt: TGTGCCAGCAGCGTAGCGGGACAGGCCGGCGGGGATACGCAGTATTTT
abundance: NA; v_gene: TRBV28; j_gene: TRBJ2-2; len: 15; d_gene: TRBD2; CDR3aa: CASSLSGRATGELFF; CDR3nt: TGTGCCAGCAGTCTTAGCGGGAGGGCCACCGGGGAGCTGTTTTTT
abundance: NA; v_gene: TRBV28; j_gene: TRBJ1-4; len: 15; d_gene: TRBD1; CDR3aa: CASSQQGVINEKLFF; CDR3nt: TGTGCCAGCAGTCAGCAGGGGGTCATTAATGAAAAACTGTTTTTT
abundance: NA; v_gene: TRBV5-4; j_gene: TRBJ2-1; len: 14; d_gene: NA; CDR3aa: CASSTGTSDNEQFF; CDR3nt: TGTGCCAGCTCCACCGGGACAAGCGACAATGAGCAGTTCTTC
abundance: NA; v_gene: TRBV2; j_gene: TRBJ1-1; len: 13; d_gene: TRBD1; CDR3aa: CASRGQLNTEAFF; CDR3nt: TGTGCCAGCAGGGGACAGTTGAACACTGAAGCTTTCTTT